A single sample is the source of the 4 T cell receptor beta chains below, sequenced in a study of shared clonotypes between healthy human individuals. Profiled with immunoSEQ multiplex PCR; TCRdb holds only in-frame clones, not every one. The sample has a few million clones, more than 85% seen once. Material: naive CD4+ T cells from PBMCs. As to subset: CD45RA+ positively selected. These receptors were obtained from a man in his late teens or twenties in good health. Some clones in this sample may be carry-over from other donors' samples.

The CDR3 loop reads CASSQRTGIPYEQYF. As DNA, the CDR3 is TGTGCCAGCAGTCAAAGGACAGGGATACCCTACGAGCAGTACTTC. The chain couples TRBV28 to TRBJ2-7, with TRBD1 identical over 8 bases. Germline values: CDR1 MDHEN, CDR2 SYDVKM. After removal of 5 bases from V and 2 bases from J, the junction contained 8 bases not matched to a gene. CDR3 length: 15 amino acids.

This clone was observed a single time. The V and J genes are TRBV30 and TRBJ1-3, with 7 bases identical to TRBD1. The germline V gene has CDR1 GTSNPN and CDR2 SVGIG (reference sequence). Germline trimming cut 0 bases from V and 0 bases from J; bases unmatched to any gene: 2. This CDR3 has 15 amino acids. The CDR3, as DNA: TGTGCCTGGAGTGTAAAGGGGGCCTCTGGAAACACCATATATTTT. It codes for CAWSVKGASGNTIYF.

The gene calls are TRBV14 and TRBJ2-7, with D hard to call. Trimming pared 5 bases from V and 0 bases from J, leaving 14 bases between. The CDR3 length is 15 residues. Germline CDR1 is SGHDN and CDR2 is FVKESK. The DNA of the CDR3 is TGTGCCAGCAGCGACCAGACTCTGGGCTCCTACGAGCAGTACTTC. Translation gives CASSDQTLGSYEQYF.

V is TRBV30 and J is TRBJ2-5, with 10 bases fitting TRBD2. This CDR3 has 16 residues. The V segment lost 5 bases and the J segment 5 bases; nucleotides outside the gene matches: 14. Germline values: CDR1 GTSNPN, CDR2 SVGIG (reference sequence). The CDR3: CAWGESGRALGETQYF. For the CDR3, the DNA is TGTGCCTGGGGGGAAAGCGGGAGGGCCCTCGGGGAGACCCAGTACTTC.